Listed below are T cell receptor beta chains from one sample, sequenced in a study of cytomegalovirus exposure and HLA in healthy donors. Only in-frame clones appear in the TCRdb table, and some are missing; sequencing was by immunoSEQ multiplex PCR. This sample contains some 40,000 clones. Material for sequencing was PBMCs. The source of these receptors is a male donor in good health and CMV-seronegative. CDR3s include the opening cysteine and the closing phenylalanine or tryptophan. Fields, in order: CDR3 length, D gene, V gene, J gene, CDR3 protein, CDR3 DNA. The D gene is left open where the match is weak.

CDR3 length: 15; D gene: TRBD1; V gene: TRBV29-1; J gene: TRBJ1-1; CDR3 protein: CSVVGTGGANTEAFF; CDR3 DNA: TGCAGCGTTGTAGGGACAGGGGGCGCGAACACTGAAGCTTTCTTT
CDR3 length: 12; D gene: -; V gene: TRBV5-5; J gene: TRBJ2-7; CDR3 protein: CASSLPRTTWYF; CDR3 DNA: TGTGCCAGCAGCTTGCCGCGAACGACTTGGTACTTC
CDR3 length: 15; D gene: -; V gene: TRBV4-1; J gene: TRBJ1-5; CDR3 protein: CASSPQDSSNQPQHF; CDR3 DNA: TGCGCCAGCAGCCCCCAGGACAGCAGCAATCAGCCCCAGCATTTT
CDR3 length: 16; D gene: TRBD1; V gene: TRBV14; J gene: TRBJ1-6; CDR3 protein: CASRDRGSSYNSPLHF; CDR3 DNA: TGTGCCAGCAGGGACAGGGGGTCCTCCTATAATTCACCCCTCCACTTT
CDR3 length: 14; D gene: TRBD1; V gene: TRBV5-1; J gene: TRBJ1-4; CDR3 protein: CASSSGQGFEKLFF; CDR3 DNA: TGCGCCAGCAGCTCCGGACAGGGTTTTGAAAAACTGTTTTTT
CDR3 length: 13; D gene: -; V gene: TRBV2; J gene: TRBJ1-1; CDR3 protein: CASSRGGATEAFF; CDR3 DNA: TGTGCCAGCAGCCGAGGGGGGGCTACTGAAGCTTTCTTT
CDR3 length: 11; D gene: -; V gene: TRBV16; J gene: TRBJ2-1; CDR3 protein: CASSLTREQFF; CDR3 DNA: TGTGCCAGCAGCCTAACACGAGAGCAGTTCTTC
CDR3 length: 15; D gene: TRBD2; V gene: TRBV29-1; J gene: TRBJ2-1; CDR3 protein: CSVEDLAGAYNEQFF; CDR3 DNA: TGCAGCGTTGAAGATCTAGCGGGGGCCTACAATGAGCAGTTCTTC
CDR3 length: 13; D gene: TRBD2; V gene: TRBV29-1; J gene: TRBJ2-1; CDR3 protein: CSAIAGRRDEQFF; CDR3 DNA: TGCAGCGCCATAGCGGGGCGGCGAGATGAGCAGTTCTTC
CDR3 length: 15; D gene: TRBD2; V gene: TRBV6-5; J gene: TRBJ2-5; CDR3 protein: CASSYAGGAKETQYF; CDR3 DNA: TGTGCCAGCAGTTACGCCGGGGGGGCGAAAGAGACCCAGTACTTC
CDR3 length: 18; D gene: -; V gene: TRBV15; J gene: TRBJ1-1; CDR3 protein: CATSPGRGRGMGNTEAFF; CDR3 DNA: TGTGCCACCAGCCCAGGGAGGGGCCGAGGAATGGGGAACACTGAAGCTTTCTTT
CDR3 length: 14; D gene: -; V gene: TRBV18; J gene: TRBJ2-7; CDR3 protein: CASSPHPTGSEQYF; CDR3 DNA: TGTGCCAGCTCACCACACCCAACAGGGTCCGAGCAGTACTTC
CDR3 length: 15; D gene: -; V gene: TRBV30; J gene: TRBJ1-3; CDR3 protein: CAWSVWSLPGNTIYF; CDR3 DNA: TGTGCCTGGAGTGTGTGGAGCTTGCCAGGAAACACCATATATTTT
CDR3 length: 14; D gene: -; V gene: TRBV18; J gene: TRBJ1-5; CDR3 protein: CASSPRQGSQPQHF; CDR3 DNA: TGTGCCAGCTCACCACGGCAGGGAAGTCAGCCCCAGCATTTT
CDR3 length: 13; D gene: -; V gene: TRBV7-8; J gene: TRBJ1-6; CDR3 protein: CASSLVSNSPLHF; CDR3 DNA: TGTGCCAGCAGCTTAGTATCTAATTCACCCCTCCACTTT
CDR3 length: 15; D gene: -; V gene: TRBV28; J gene: TRBJ1-6; CDR3 protein: CASQPGFGGTSPLHF; CDR3 DNA: TGTGCCAGCCAGCCCGGGTTTGGGGGGACTTCACCCCTCCACTTT
CDR3 length: 13; D gene: -; V gene: TRBV5-4; J gene: TRBJ2-1; CDR3 protein: CASSLNPGGEQFF; CDR3 DNA: TGTGCCAGCAGCCTTAACCCGGGTGGGGAGCAGTTCTTC
CDR3 length: 15; D gene: -; V gene: TRBV19; J gene: TRBJ1-5; CDR3 protein: CASSITVYSNQPQHF; CDR3 DNA: TGTGCCAGTAGTATTACAGTCTATAGCAATCAGCCCCAGCATTTT
CDR3 length: 13; D gene: -; V gene: TRBV27; J gene: TRBJ1-2; CDR3 protein: CASSLQGPGGYTF; CDR3 DNA: TGTGCCAGCAGTTTACAGGGGCCCGGTGGCTACACCTTC
CDR3 length: 14; D gene: TRBD2; V gene: TRBV28; J gene: TRBJ2-4; CDR3 protein: CASSFSGAKNIQYF; CDR3 DNA: TGTGCCAGCAGTTTTAGCGGGGCCAAAAACATTCAGTACTTC
CDR3 length: 14; D gene: -; V gene: TRBV6-5; J gene: TRBJ1-2; CDR3 protein: CASSPPGLNYGYTF; CDR3 DNA: TGTGCCAGCAGTCCCCCGGGACTGAACTATGGCTACACCTTC
CDR3 length: 11; D gene: -; V gene: TRBV20-1; J gene: TRBJ1-4; CDR3 protein: CSGGQSEKLFF; CDR3 DNA: TGCAGTGGAGGACAGTCTGAAAAACTGTTTTTT
CDR3 length: 14; D gene: TRBD1; V gene: TRBV28; J gene: TRBJ1-2; CDR3 protein: CASRATGINYGYTF; CDR3 DNA: TGTGCCAGCAGGGCGACAGGGATCAACTATGGCTACACCTTC
CDR3 length: 15; D gene: -; V gene: TRBV18; J gene: TRBJ2-7; CDR3 protein: CASSPPETRAYEQYF; CDR3 DNA: TGTGCCAGCTCACCACCCGAGACTAGGGCCTACGAGCAGTACTTC
CDR3 length: 11; D gene: -; V gene: TRBV30; J gene: TRBJ2-5; CDR3 protein: CAWSVTVQQYF; CDR3 DNA: TGTGCCTGGAGTGTAACAGTTCAGCAGTACTTC
CDR3 length: 16; D gene: -; V gene: TRBV30; J gene: TRBJ1-3; CDR3 protein: CAWSPTRAGTGNTIYF; CDR3 DNA: TGTGCCTGGAGTCCGACCCGGGCAGGGACAGGAAACACCATATATTTT
CDR3 length: 15; D gene: TRBD1; V gene: TRBV5-1; J gene: TRBJ1-3; CDR3 protein: CASSLETGGKNTIYF; CDR3 DNA: TGCGCCAGCAGCTTGGAGACAGGGGGTAAAAACACCATATATTTT
CDR3 length: 16; D gene: -; V gene: TRBV5-1; J gene: TRBJ2-7; CDR3 protein: CASSLTGLSPIGEQYF; CDR3 DNA: TGCGCCAGCAGCTTGACAGGGTTAAGTCCAATAGGCGAGCAGTACTTC
CDR3 length: 14; D gene: TRBD1; V gene: TRBV19; J gene: TRBJ2-7; CDR3 protein: CASSISGGLYEQYF; CDR3 DNA: TGTGCCAGTAGTATTTCAGGGGGCCTCTACGAGCAGTACTTC
CDR3 length: 15; D gene: -; V gene: TRBV6-4; J gene: TRBJ1-2; CDR3 protein: CASSDWPSGGDGYTF; CDR3 DNA: TGTGCCAGCAGTGACTGGCCCTCCGGCGGGGATGGCTACACCTTC
CDR3 length: 12; D gene: -; V gene: TRBV5-1; J gene: TRBJ2-7; CDR3 protein: CASSPHGHEQYF; CDR3 DNA: TGCGCCAGCAGCCCCCATGGGCACGAGCAGTACTTC
CDR3 length: 14; D gene: TRBD1; V gene: TRBV7-9; J gene: TRBJ1-4; CDR3 protein: CASSHQGAIEKLFF; CDR3 DNA: TGTGCCAGCAGCCATCAGGGGGCTATTGAAAAACTGTTTTTT
CDR3 length: 13; D gene: -; V gene: TRBV6-5; J gene: TRBJ2-5; CDR3 protein: CASTETGQETQYF; CDR3 DNA: TGTGCCAGCACCGAGACAGGCCAAGAGACCCAGTACTTC
CDR3 length: 15; D gene: TRBD2; V gene: TRBV28; J gene: TRBJ2-5; CDR3 protein: CASIGLAGGVETQYF; CDR3 DNA: TGTGCCAGCATCGGACTAGCGGGGGGCGTGGAGACCCAGTACTTC
CDR3 length: 14; D gene: TRBD1; V gene: TRBV7-6; J gene: TRBJ1-2; CDR3 protein: CASSVDRGQSGYTF; CDR3 DNA: TGTGCCAGCAGCGTAGACAGGGGGCAGAGTGGCTACACCTTC
CDR3 length: 14; D gene: TRBD2; V gene: TRBV9; J gene: TRBJ2-1; CDR3 protein: CASSVSGGVYEQFF; CDR3 DNA: TGTGCCAGCAGCGTTAGCGGGGGGGTCTATGAGCAGTTCTTC
CDR3 length: 17; D gene: TRBD1; V gene: TRBV28; J gene: TRBJ1-5; CDR3 protein: CASSSQLQGTSNQPQHF; CDR3 DNA: TGTGCCAGCAGTTCCCAACTACAGGGGACTAGCAATCAGCCCCAGCATTTT
CDR3 length: 10; D gene: -; V gene: TRBV2; J gene: TRBJ2-3; CDR3 protein: CASTGDTQYF; CDR3 DNA: TGTGCCAGCACAGGGGATACGCAGTATTTT
CDR3 length: 13; D gene: -; V gene: TRBV15; J gene: TRBJ1-2; CDR3 protein: CATSRRQLGGYTF; CDR3 DNA: TGTGCCACCAGCAGACGACAGCTAGGAGGCTACACCTTC
CDR3 length: 14; D gene: -; V gene: TRBV11-2; J gene: TRBJ1-6; CDR3 protein: CASSLAPGNSPLHF; CDR3 DNA: TGTGCCAGCAGCCTGGCCCCGGGGAACTCACCCCTCCACTTT
CDR3 length: 15; D gene: TRBD2; V gene: TRBV5-5; J gene: TRBJ2-3; CDR3 protein: CASSRLAGGTDTQYF; CDR3 DNA: TGTGCCAGCAGTAGACTAGCGGGGGGCACAGATACGCAGTATTTT
CDR3 length: 13; D gene: TRBD1; V gene: TRBV19; J gene: TRBJ2-5; CDR3 protein: CASSWDRGETQYF; CDR3 DNA: TGTGCCAGTAGTTGGGACAGGGGAGAGACCCAGTACTTC
CDR3 length: 15; D gene: -; V gene: TRBV27; J gene: TRBJ2-7; CDR3 protein: CASSLGTGVIYEQYF; CDR3 DNA: TGTGCCAGCAGCCTTGGTACGGGGGTCATCTACGAGCAGTACTTC
CDR3 length: 13; D gene: TRBD1; V gene: TRBV5-5; J gene: TRBJ1-1; CDR3 protein: CASSLLQGVGAFF; CDR3 DNA: TGTGCCAGCAGCTTGTTACAGGGGGTGGGGGCTTTCTTT
CDR3 length: 18; D gene: TRBD2; V gene: TRBV4-2; J gene: TRBJ2-6; CDR3 protein: CASSQAEASGSGANVLTF; CDR3 DNA: TGTGCCAGCAGCCAAGCGGAGGCTAGCGGGTCTGGGGCCAACGTCCTGACTTTC
CDR3 length: 14; D gene: -; V gene: TRBV5-5; J gene: TRBJ2-2; CDR3 protein: CASSFISNTGELFF; CDR3 DNA: TGTGCCAGCAGCTTTATCTCGAACACCGGGGAGCTGTTTTTT
CDR3 length: 18; D gene: -; V gene: TRBV6-1; J gene: TRBJ2-1; CDR3 protein: CASSDGGAGASHDDEQFF; CDR3 DNA: TGTGCCAGCAGTGATGGTGGGGCGGGGGCCTCCCATGACGATGAGCAGTTCTTC
CDR3 length: 15; D gene: TRBD2; V gene: TRBV6-5; J gene: TRBJ2-7; CDR3 protein: CASKRDQGTAYEQYF; CDR3 DNA: TGTGCCAGCAAGCGGGATCAGGGTACGGCCTACGAGCAGTACTTC
CDR3 length: 14; D gene: -; V gene: TRBV11-2; J gene: TRBJ2-1; CDR3 protein: CASSTWTQDNEQFF; CDR3 DNA: TGTGCCAGCAGCACCTGGACACAAGACAATGAGCAGTTCTTC